This T cell receptor beta chain was documented in a study of CD8 T cells in Susac syndrome. Study overall: Fewer than 10 of the sequenced Susac syndrome patients were in remission, and about six had active disease.

Patients with Susac syndrome met the recently defined diagnostic criteria for definite or probable disease. Random hexamers were used to reverse transcribe roughly 0.5 to 1 ug of RNA. Amplification of TCR beta CDR3 by immunoSEQ multiplex PCR spanned 54 Vbeta and 13 Jbeta. TCRdb re-derived calls from the immunoSEQ multiplex PCR reads in MiXCR, one entry per CDR3 protein. The sample lists 92,000 or so distinct CDR3 sequences, roughly 96% occurring once. The CDR3 is 13 residues long. J lost 4 bases, V lost 6 bases, and 6 bases had no gene match. Per the germline V gene, CDR1 is DFQATT and CDR2 is SNEGSKA (reference sequence).

The receptor was derived from a human donor with Susac syndrome. The chain uses TRBV20-1 and TRBJ1-2, with 9 positions matching TRBD1. Input material: CD8+ T cells from PBMCs. The CDR3 region has the DNA TGCAGTGCAACAGGGGGCGCAGGCTATGGCTACACCTTC. Amino acid sequence: CSATGGAGYGYTF.